These T cell receptor beta chains were read from a single sample in a study of cytomegalovirus exposure and HLA in healthy donors. Sequenced by immunoSEQ multiplex PCR; TCRdb stores in-frame clones only, minus some. The sample yields roughly 150,000 clones, roughly four fifths seen once. Sequences were obtained from PBMCs. Receptors were obtained from a young woman in good health and CMV-seronegative. The CDR3 runs from the conserved cysteine through the conserved F or W. Fields, in order: D gene, clone size, J gene, V gene, CDR3 DNA, CDR3 protein. The D gene is left open where the match is weak. Clone size is not always given. Where it is, it says once, few, many or a class for expanded clones.

TRBD2	.	TRBJ2-7	TRBV19	TGTGCCAGTAGTATCCGGAGCGGGGCCCACTACGAGCAGTACTTC	CASSIRSGAHYEQYF
TRBD1	.	TRBJ2-7	TRBV5-1	TGCGCCAGCAGCTTGGGGGGACAGGGAGACGAGCAGTACTTC	CASSLGGQGDEQYF
TRBD2	.	TRBJ2-3	TRBV2	TGTGCCAGCAGTGACCCTAGCGGGGCCCCAGATACGCAGTATTTT	CASSDPSGAPDTQYF
TRBD1	once	TRBJ2-7	TRBV29-1	TGCAGCGTACGGACAGGGGGCTACGAGCAGTACTTC	CSVRTGGYEQYF
TRBD1	once	TRBJ1-1	TRBV5-1	TGTGCCAGCAGGGGACAGATGAACACTGAAGCTTTCTTT	CASRGQMNTEAFF
.	few	TRBJ1-1	TRBV6-1	TGTGCCAGCAGTGTACAGGTGTTGGTGAACACTGAAGCTTTCTTT	CASSVQVLVNTEAFF
.	once	TRBJ2-2	TRBV2	TGTGCCAGCACCCGCGCGCAAAATGTGGCCGGGGAGCTGTTTTTT	CASTRAQNVAGELFF
.	.	TRBJ1-3	TRBV15	TGTGCCACCAGCAGAGGAGCGGACGGTGGAAACACCATATATTTT	CATSRGADGGNTIYF
.	once	TRBJ2-2	TRBV13	TGTGCCAGCAGCTTAGATCCAGCCACGGGCACCGGGGAGCTGTTTTTT	CASSLDPATGTGELFF
.	.	TRBJ1-3	TRBV5-5	TGTGCCAGCAGCCCGCCGGGGGAAAACACCATATATTTT	CASSPPGENTIYF
.	.	TRBJ1-1	TRBV6-6	TGTGCCAGCAGTACCGACAGGAGCACTGAAGCTTTCTTT	CASSTDRSTEAFF
.	.	TRBJ1-1	TRBV18	TGTGCCAGCTCACCATTAGAGGGGGCTGAAGCTTTCTTT	CASSPLEGAEAFF
.	.	TRBJ2-5	TRBV6-5	TGTGCCAGCAGGGCCCCTGGAGGGCAAGAGACCCAGTACTTC	CASRAPGGQETQYF
.	.	TRBJ1-2	TRBV2	TGTGCCAGCAGTGGACGACACGCTTACTATGGCTACACCTTC	CASSGRHAYYGYTF
TRBD1	.	TRBJ1-2	TRBV5-1	TGCGCCAGCAGAAGAAACGTTGGGACAGGAAATGTTAACTATGGCTACACCTTC	CASRRNVGTGNVNYGYTF
.	once	TRBJ1-2	TRBV7-9	TGTGCCAGCAGCTTAGGGACAGTCTCTGGCTACACCTTC	CASSLGTVSGYTF
.	.	TRBJ2-7	TRBV5-1	TGCGCCAGCAGCTTGGACGGTATATACTCCTACGAGCAGTACTTC	CASSLDGIYSYEQYF
TRBD1	.	TRBJ1-2	TRBV5-1	TGCGCCAGCAGCCCCGGCCGACAGGGGTCCTATGGCTACACCTTC	CASSPGRQGSYGYTF
.	.	TRBJ1-2	TRBV18	TGTGCCAGCTCACTGGGTGAACTAGCGTTTGGCTACACCTTC	CASSLGELAFGYTF
TRBD1	few	TRBJ2-2	TRBV19	TGTGCCAGTAGTATACGACAGGGGAAAGGCGCCGGGGAGCTGTTTTTT	CASSIRQGKGAGELFF
.	.	TRBJ1-5	TRBV5-1	TGCGCCAGCAGCCCGACGACAGGCGGCAATCAGCCCCAGCATTTT	CASSPTTGGNQPQHF
TRBD2	.	TRBJ2-7	TRBV2	TGTGCCAGCAGGACCGGGACTAGCGTTCTCGAGCAGTACTTC	CASRTGTSVLEQYF
.	.	TRBJ1-5	TRBV27	TGTGCCTCCCGGCAGGCCAATCAGCCCCAGCATTTT	CASRQANQPQHF
TRBD2	.	TRBJ2-3	TRBV5-1	TGCGCCAGCAGCTTGGGTACACTAGCGGGGTCCACAGATACGCAGTATTTT	CASSLGTLAGSTDTQYF
TRBD2	.	TRBJ2-3	TRBV6-6	TGTGCCAGCAGTTATGATCCAGCGGGATATGCGGATACGCAGTATTTT	CASSYDPAGYADTQYF
.	once	TRBJ1-1	TRBV21-1	TGTGCCAGCAGCAAATCATCGGAGAGGGGGCAAGGGTCTGGCACTGAAGCTTTCTTT	CASSKSSERGQGSGTEAFF